What follows describes a single T cell receptor beta chain. The data stem from a study of blood T cell repertoires in COVID-19. Study-level information: The samples span acute and convalescent COVID-19 from the United States, Italy and Spain. Sample material is recorded as cDNA or gDNA derived from T cells, B-cell-depleted T cells, or PBMCs.

Original processing methods: How many nucleated cells were present was estimated from reference gene primer amplification. Method: immunoSEQ multiplex PCR; TCRdb's copy keeps in-frame clones and lacks some. The DNA was the basis for D and trimming; V, J and clone size are from that table. The data contain some 130,000 clones, around 87% of them singletons. CDR3 length: 14 residues. The V gene lost 6 bases and the J gene lost 5 bases, with 14 bases spanning the gap. In germline, CDR1 is MNHEY, CDR2 SMNVEV (reference sequence). The chain links TRBV27 to TRBJ2-1; maybe TRBD2 (6 bases). Sequenced input: peripheral blood. This TCR was sampled from a man in his 70s with active COVID-19. The CDR3 spells CASRSIGRHNEQFF. CDR3 nucleotides: TGTGCCAGCAGGTCGATCGGGAGACACAATGAGCAGTTCTTC.